Listed below are T cell receptor beta chains from one sample, sequenced in a study of blood T cells in healthy people across ages. TCRdb reanalysed the 5' RACE reads using MiXCR and keeps one entry per CDR3 protein. The sample lists about 970,000 distinct CDR3 sequences, roughly 51% occurring once. What was sequenced was blood. These receptors were obtained from a woman aged 55-69 years in good health. Both conserved end residues are part of each CDR3. D genes are given only for firm matches. The size field is filled for only some rows; it gives once, few, many or a size class.

TRBD2 TRBJ2-7 TRBV5-6 NA CASTLAGASYEQYF TGTGCCAGCACCTTAGCGGGAGCATCCTACGAGCAGTACTTC
TRBD2 TRBJ2-1 TRBV20-1 NA CSAVPGGNEQFF TGCAGTGCCGTACCGGGGGGGAATGAGCAGTTCTTC
NA TRBJ2-5 TRBV2 NA CATRDGYQETQYF TGTGCCACCCGGGACGGGTACCAAGAGACCCAGTACTTC
NA TRBJ2-1 TRBV29-1 NA CSGGRDPSYNEQFF TGCAGCGGGGGCCGGGACCCCTCCTACAATGAGCAGTTCTTC
TRBD2 TRBJ2-1 TRBV20-1 NA CSAPLASGALLYNEQFF TGCAGCGCCCCTTTGGCTAGCGGAGCCCTCTTATACAATGAGCAGTTCTTC
TRBD2 TRBJ2-3 TRBV29-1 NA CSVGRAGGRTDTQYF TGCAGCGTTGGTCGAGCGGGAGGAAGGACAGATACGCAGTATTTT
NA TRBJ2-7 TRBV20-1 NA CSASKGRNYEQYF TGCAGTGCTAGTAAAGGGCGAAATTACGAGCAGTACTTC
TRBD2 TRBJ2-1 TRBV7-2 many CASSLSGGSSYNEQFF TGTGCCAGCAGCCTTAGCGGGGGGAGCTCCTACAATGAGCAGTTCTTC
NA TRBJ1-1 TRBV29-1 NA CSVEKRPGEMNTEAFF TGCAGCGTTGAGAAAAGGCCGGGCGAAATGAACACTGAAGCTTTCTTT
NA TRBJ1-5 TRBV12-3/TRBV12-4 NA CASSNIAMPQHF TGTGCCAGCAGTAACATAGCGATGCCCCAGCATTTT
TRBD2 TRBJ2-3 TRBV13 few CASSSTSGKSSTDTQYF TGTGCCAGCAGCTCGACTAGCGGGAAATCTAGCACAGATACGCAGTATTTT
NA TRBJ2-5 TRBV28 NA CANSRGGPGETQYF TGTGCCAACAGTCGTGGGGGGCCGGGGGAGACCCAGTACTTC
NA TRBJ1-1 TRBV4-3 NA CASSTGMRTEAFF TGCGCCAGCAGTACCGGAATGCGCACTGAAGCTTTCTTT
NA TRBJ2-3 TRBV20-1 few CSASWGSQSGTDTQYF TGCAGTGCTAGTTGGGGTTCACAAAGTGGCACAGATACGCAGTATTTT
NA TRBJ2-7 TRBV7-2 NA CASRDTGYHSYEQYF TGTGCCAGCAGAGATACAGGATATCACTCCTACGAGCAGTACTTC
NA TRBJ2-3 TRBV4-2 few CASSQDARGSDTQYF TGTGCCAGCAGCCAAGACGCTCGGGGATCAGATACGCAGTATTTT